This T cell receptor beta chain came from a study of T cell responses to AZD1222 COVID-19 vaccine. Study overall: The study pooled second doses at about 4 or about 12 weeks. The study, taken as a whole, reports: Seropositive status at baseline applied to only five or six AZD1222 recipients.

Trimming removed 8 bases from V and 9 bases from J, with 23 bases in between. This CDR3 is 15 amino acids long. Per the germline V gene, CDR1 is LNHDA and CDR2 is SQIVND (reference sequence). To note about this clone: Its antigen is undetermined.

Repertoires were generated with immunoSEQ multiplex PCR, while TCRdb's copy carries only in-frame clones and drops some. Seen here are 65,000 to 70,000 clones, roughly four fifths observed once, and the top ten hold about 5.8%. This sequence joins TRBV19 and TRBJ1-3, with D perhaps matching TRBD1 (6 bases). The sequence was obtained from an adult in good health. The source was peripheral blood, collected on day 0 of AZD1222 vaccination. CDR3 sequence reads: CASRVGGAFDGTIYF. The CDR3 nucleotides are TGTGCCAGTCGCGTGGGGGGGGCCTTCGATGGCACCATATATTTT.